This T cell receptor beta chain was recovered during a study of control samples from healthy donors and cancer patients (dated by TCRdb to the early 2020s). A remark on this clone: This clone's antigen is unknown. Per-base quality was not reported, and no clone a single base away is much larger than it.

The library was prepared using the immunoSEQ multiplex PCR assay. TCRdb took over this immuneACCESS table, retaining in-frame rearrangements with V and J assigned. Such tables are incomplete; in checked studies, under half of the missing clones stem from an unresolved V gene, and the remainder is unexplained. This sample comprises 120,000 to 150,000 clones, 93% of them detected only once. More than 5% of the sample is taken by the ten largest. The germline V gene encodes CDR1 MDHEN and CDR2 SYDVKM. V and J are truncated by 6 bases and 4 bases respectively, leaving an intervening sequence of 16 bases. Its CDR3 holds 15 amino acids, cysteine through phenylalanine. Only the CDR3 DNA stays, 45 bases, in frame from base 1.

The receptor was isolated from a man between 18 and 35 years old in good health. The sequenced sample consisted of blood. The receptor chain draws on TRBV28 and TRBJ1-5, with a weak D call of TRBD1 (6 bases match). The CDR3 protein: CASRDGTQKNQPQHF. The DNA is TGTGCCAGCAGGGACGGGACACAAAAAAATCAGCCCCAGCATTTT. The CDR3, completed at both ends by the reference TRBV28 and TRBJ1-5 genes, gives the full variable domain DVKVTQSSRYLVKRTGEKVFLECVQDMDHENMFWYRQDPGLGLRLIYFSYDVKMKEKGDIPEGYSVSREKKERFSLILESASTNQTSMYLCASRDGTQKNQPQHFGDGTRLSIL.